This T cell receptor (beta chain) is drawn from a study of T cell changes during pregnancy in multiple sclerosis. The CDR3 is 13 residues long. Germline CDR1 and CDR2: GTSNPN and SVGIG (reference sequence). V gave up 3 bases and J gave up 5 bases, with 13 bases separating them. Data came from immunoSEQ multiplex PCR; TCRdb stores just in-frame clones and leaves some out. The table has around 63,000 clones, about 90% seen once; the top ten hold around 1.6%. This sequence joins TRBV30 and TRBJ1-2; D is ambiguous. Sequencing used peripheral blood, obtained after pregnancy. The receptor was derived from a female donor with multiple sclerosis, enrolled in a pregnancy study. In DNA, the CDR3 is TGTGCCTGGAGCGTAGGTCCAGGTTATGGCTACACCTTC. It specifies CAWSVGPGYGYTF.